This TCR beta chain was found in a study of blood T cell repertoires in COVID-19. Study-wide context: From the United States, Italy and Spain came samples of acute and convalescent COVID-19. In each case, the material was cDNA or gDNA derived from T cells, B-cell-depleted T cells, or PBMCs.

As handled by the study authors: It was from reference gene primer amplification that nucleated cell counts were estimated. Using immunoSEQ multiplex PCR, the repertoire was profiled, and TCRdb retains in-frame clones only, with some absent. The V and J calls and clone size come from that table; D and trimming were worked out from the DNA. The data hold approximately 45,000 clones, with 87% observed a single time. The sample was peripheral blood. The TCR comes from a human donor in a cohort sampled during active COVID-19.

The CDR3: CASSTGQGNEQYF. The CDR3 DNA is TGTGCCAGCTCAACGGGACAGGGGAACGAGCAGTACTTC. The V call is TRBV18, the J call TRBJ2-7; the match to TRBD1 covers 10 bases. Germline assignment: CDR1 KGHSH and CDR2 LQKENI. The V gene end was trimmed by 5 bases and the J gene end by 5 bases; junction bases not matched to a gene: 3. There are 13 residues in the CDR3.